The TCR beta chain under discussion was sequenced for a study of blood T cell repertoires in COVID-19 (dated by TCRdb to 2018 to 2021). Describing the broader study: Collaborator samples came from the United States, Italy and Spain and covered acute and convalescent phases of COVID-19. Where available, HLA class I and class II types were taken from metadata supplied by the sample provider and were not determined by assay-based typing. A de-identified subject ID, COVID-19 status, age in years and sex were almost always included in the sample metadata. Samples came from the ongoing ImmuneRACE study (first 160 participants) plus 1,254 subjects from 6 global collaborators. The dataset comprised deeply sampled blood TCRbeta repertoires from subjects exposed to, actively infected with, or recovered from COVID-19. The prospective study material was composed of cDNA or gDNA derived from T cells, B-cell-depleted T cells, or PBMCs. The repertoires were released in a freely available public database meant as a resource for research on the immune response to SARS-CoV-2.

The paper as a whole reports these results and caveats: How much clinical and demographic metadata was included differed by source and by participant, and the metadata was provided uncurated.

The immunoSEQ Assay, a bias-controlled multiplex PCR, was used to amplify TCRbeta CDR3 regions from genomic DNA. The authors processed their data as follows. The number of nucleated cells in each sample was estimated by amplification of reference gene primers within the assay. Sequence reads were collapsed and filtered to measure the absolute abundance of every unique TCRbeta CDR3 rearrangement. For each sample, productive Simpson clonality was calculated as the square root of Simpson's diversity index across productive rearrangements. As stored in TCRdb, this immuneACCESS dataset retains in-frame rearrangements with V and J assigned. A fraction of the clones does not appear; measured against another copy, unresolved V genes explain less than half of the discrepancy, and the remainder lacks a known reason. The V and J calls and the clone size are those of that table, but D and trimming were determined from the DNA. For this sample there are under 170,000 clones; 87% appear just once. Jointly, the top ten make up approximately 4.1% of the sample.

Collaborating institutions collected whole blood in K2EDTA tubes following their own protocols. Collaborator samples were shipped for TCRbeta analysis as frozen whole blood, isolated PBMCs, or DNA extracted from either sample type. Remarks on this clone: The antigen this receptor binds is unknown. No much larger clone exists at a distance of one base, and base qualities are not known.

Sequencing was done on a sample of peripheral blood. This sequence was found in a woman aged 55-70 years with active or convalescent COVID-19.

The CDR3 region: CALRGTGRAGELFF. Here is the DNA: TGTGCCCTTAGGGGGACAGGGAGGGCCGGGGAGCTGTTTTTT. The rearranged chain carries TRBV19 and TRBJ2-2, with 9 bases matching TRBD1. Clipping removes 11 bases from V and 6 bases from J, with 10 as the unmatched junction base count. The CDR3, from cysteine to phenylalanine, totals 14 residues. Solely the CDR3 DNA is kept, with 42 bases framed from the first base. The germline V gene (reference sequence) yields LNHDA for CDR1 and SQIVND for CDR2.